One and the same sample provided the 31 T cell receptor beta chains below, sequenced in a study of blood T cell repertoires in COVID-19. TCRdb's table, derived via immunoSEQ multiplex PCR, lists solely in-frame clones and lacks some. The table records tens of thousands of clones, 75% to 85% of them present only once. Sequencing was performed on peripheral blood. The receptors derive from a human donor with acute or convalescent COVID-19. The donor label of this sample is uncertain.

The J gene is TRBJ2-3, the V gene TRBV27; TRBD2 agrees at 11 bases. J was trimmed by 2 bases and V by 6 bases; bases with no gene match: 4. Germline lookup yields CDR1 MNHEY and CDR2 SMNVEV (reference sequence). The CDR3 loop spans 15 amino acids. The CDR3 here is CASSRTSGYTDTQYF. CDR3 coding DNA: TGTGCCAGCAGCAGGACTAGCGGGTACACAGATACGCAGTATTTT.

The CDR3 here is CASSQDHQRGGYTF. Here the CDR3 DNA reads TGCGCCAGCAGCCAAGATCACCAACGAGGCGGCTACACCTTC. The chain uses TRBV4-3 and TRBJ1-2; no reliable D call. V was cut by 0 bases and J by 8 bases, with 13 bases left in between. Germline CDR1 and CDR2: LGHNA and YSLEER. The CDR3 is 14 residues long.

Regarding this clone: This sample includes further DNA sequences coding for the same CDR3. This sequence joins TRBV6-5 and TRBJ2-5, with D possibly TRBD2 on 5 matching bases. The CDR3 covers 13 residues. Trimming removed 6 bases from V and 5 bases from J, with 13 bases in between. Germline lookup yields CDR1 MNHEY and CDR2 SVGAGI. DNA of the CDR3: TGTGCCAGCAGCCAAGGACTTGGGGAGACCCAGTACTTC. It encodes CASSQGLGETQYF.

The rearrangement joins TRBV4-3 to TRBJ1-2; unclear D gene. Between the trimmed V and J ends, which lost 0 bases and 10 bases, there was a span of 9 bases. Germline CDR1 is LGHNA and CDR2 is YSLEER. The CDR3 spans 12 residues. In nucleotides, the CDR3 is TGCGCCAGCAGCCAAGAGACGGGTTCCTACACCTTC. Residues: CASSQETGSYTF.

In regard to this clone: Other DNA sequences in the same sample also yield this CDR3. This chain connects TRBV27 to TRBJ1-6; tentative D call: TRBD1 (6 bases). Between the trimmed V and J ends, which lost 2 bases and 9 bases, there was a span of 8 bases. Per germline, CDR1 MNHEY and CDR2 SMNVEV (reference sequence). There are 13 residues in the CDR3. The CDR3 here is CASSLTGSSPLHF. CDR3 coding DNA: TGTGCCAGCAGTTTAACAGGGAGTTCACCCCTCCACTTT.

The chain carries TRBV19 and TRBJ1-2; 7 nucleotides agree with TRBD1. The CDR3 is 15 residues long. CDR1 and CDR2 from the germline V gene are LNHDA and SQIVND (reference sequence). With 7 bases clipped from V and 4 bases from J, the junction kept 12 bases outside the gene matches. CDR3 sequence: CASTRRDRDTYGYTF. The CDR3 nucleotides are TGTGCCAGTACTCGAAGGGACAGAGATACCTATGGCTACACCTTC.

V usage is TRBV3-1 (or the pseudogene TRBV3-2) and J usage is TRBJ2-1; perhaps TRBD2 as D (5 bases). V lost 3 bases and J lost 9, with 15 bases in between. The CDR3 contains 14 residues. Germline CDR1 reads LGHDT; CDR2 reads YNNKEL (reference sequence). The CDR3 reads CASSQRVSLGEQFF. The CDR3 DNA is TGTGCCAGCAGCCAGCGGGTCTCCCTGGGTGAGCAGTTCTTC.

V gene TRBV3-1 (or the pseudogene TRBV3-2) combines with J gene TRBJ2-1; 8 nucleotides match TRBD2. J gave up 4 bases and V 4 bases, and 9 bases lay outside the gene matches. Germline-derived CDR1 and CDR2 are LGHDT and YNNKEL (reference sequence). The CDR3 has 16 residues. CDR3 in DNA: TGTGCCAGCAGCCCGGTGGCGGGGGGTCTATACAATGAGCAGTTCTTC. Translated: CASSPVAGGLYNEQFF.

V is TRBV6-2 or TRBV6-3 and J is TRBJ1-2; D is possibly TRBD1 (5 bases). Germline V gives CDR1 MNHEY, CDR2 SVGEGT. This CDR3 is built from 14 residues. V was shortened by 2 bases and J by 7 bases, with 14 bases between the two germline ends. CDR3 DNA: TGTGCCAGCAGTTACGAGGGTCAGGGACTTGGCTACACCTTC. Translated: CASSYEGQGLGYTF.

The chain is built from TRBV6-5 and TRBJ2-1, with 13 bases aligning to TRBD2. The CDR3 runs to 15 residues. Germline assignment: CDR1 MNHEY and CDR2 SVGAGI. V shed 4 bases, J shed 8 bases, and the junction held 5 bases outside the gene matches. Here the CDR3 DNA reads TGTGCCAGCAGTTCTCGGACTAGCGGGGGATATGAGCAGTTCTTC. Translated, it gives CASSSRTSGGYEQFF.

This clone is medium-sized by share. This rearrangement joins TRBV6-5 to TRBJ2-7; 8 bases fit TRBD1. There are 15 residues in the CDR3. V dropped 2 bases and J dropped 1; count of bases not matched to a gene: 4. Germline CDR1 is MNHEY and CDR2 is SVGAGI. CDR3 residues: CASSYRRDRSYEQYF. In DNA form, the CDR3 reads TGTGCCAGCAGTTACCGTCGGGACAGGTCCTACGAGCAGTACTTC.

The J gene is TRBJ2-7, the V gene TRBV4-1; 7 nucleotides agree with TRBD1. Germline values: CDR1 MGHRA, CDR2 YSYEKL. Trimming at V came to 0 bases and at J to 7 bases, leaving 9 bases not matched to a gene. The CDR3 extends over 15 amino acids. The CDR3 here is CASSQEGGPFSEQYF. The CDR3 DNA is TGCGCCAGCAGCCAAGAAGGGGGCCCCTTCTCTGAGCAGTACTTC.

The rearrangement joins TRBV9 to TRBJ1-1, with 8 bases aligning to TRBD1. The CDR3 has 15 amino acids. The ends lost 1 base at V and 1 base at J; junction bases unmatched: 3. The germline V gene encodes CDR1 SGDLS and CDR2 YYNGEE. CDR3 protein: CASSVSGTGNTEAFF. CDR3 DNA sequence: TGTGCCAGCAGCGTATCCGGGACAGGGAACACTGAAGCTTTCTTT.

J is TRBJ2-7 and V is TRBV24-1, with TRBD1 as a possible D gene (6 bases). Per the germline V gene, CDR1 is KGHDR and CDR2 is SFDVKD. The CDR3 is 13 residues long. The germline V and J ends were trimmed by 3 bases and 5 bases, with 10 bases remaining between them. CDR3 DNA sequence: TGTGCCACCAGTGATCGACAGGCGAACGAGCAGTACTTC. Translated: CATSDRQANEQYF.

This clone was detected once. The chain employs TRBV10-3 and TRBJ1-2; 8 bases agree with TRBD1. V gave up 4 bases and J gave up 5 bases; unmatched junction bases: 12. Germline values: CDR1 ENHRY, CDR2 SYGVKD. The CDR3 runs 16 residues. CDR3 residues: CAISASLDREEYGYTF. DNA for the CDR3: TGTGCCATCAGTGCCTCCTTGGACAGGGAAGAGTATGGCTACACCTTC.

This CDR3 reads CASSPDVNGGNTIYF. The CDR3 nucleotides are TGTGCCAGCAGCCCCGACGTTAACGGGGGAAACACCATATATTTT. The chain joins TRBV7-8 to TRBJ1-3; D not certain. The V end was cut by 5 bases, the J end by 4 bases, with 15 bases between. CDR3 size: 15 residues. The V gene's germline CDR1 is SGHVS and CDR2 FQNEAQ.

The chain links TRBV28 to TRBJ1-6; TRBD1 aligns across 7 bases. Germline lookup yields CDR1 MDHEN and CDR2 SYDVKM. V gave up 8 bases and J gave up 5 bases; unmatched junction bases: 12. The CDR3 extends over 16 amino acids. The CDR3 loop is CASRAGGSMDNSPLHF. DNA for the CDR3: TGTGCCAGCCGGGCAGGGGGTTCTATGGATAATTCACCCCTCCACTTT.

V usage is TRBV5-1 and J usage is TRBJ1-1; TRBD1 aligns across 8 bases. The V gene's germline CDR1 is SGHRS and CDR2 YFSETQ. V trimming: 4 bases; J trimming: 0 bases; junction bases outside the gene matches: 11. The CDR3 spans 17 residues. The CDR3 is CASSPQQGVLMNTEAFF. CDR3 nucleotide sequence: TGCGCCAGCAGCCCCCAACAGGGGGTACTCATGAACACTGAAGCTTTCTTT. Supplemented by reference TRBV5-1 and TRBJ1-1, the full variable domain reads KAGVTQTPRYLIKTRGQQVTLSCSPISGHRSVSWYQQTPGQGLQFLFEYFSETQRNKGNFPGRFSGRQFSNSRSEMNVSTLELGDSALYLCASSPQQGVLMNTEAFFGQGTRLTVV.

This chain uses TRBV24-1 with TRBJ2-3; D is perhaps TRBD1 (5 bases). Trimming took 3 bases from V and 14 from J, leaving 14 bases between them. This CDR3 has 12 residues. Germline V gene lookup returns CDR1 KGHDR and CDR2 SFDVKD. The CDR3 nucleotides read TGTGCCACCAGTGATCCGGACAAGGTGCTGTATTTT. The encoded protein is CATSDPDKVLYF.

This chain joins TRBV6-5 and TRBJ2-3; 13 bases are shared with TRBD2. The CDR3 runs 14 residues. Trimming took 10 bases from V and 2 from J; bases not matched to a gene: 3. Germline CDR1 reads MNHEY; CDR2 reads SVGAGI. The CDR3 DNA is TGTGCCACCGGGACTAGCGGGACCACAGATACGCAGTATTTT. It encodes CATGTSGTTDTQYF.

The chain is built from TRBV7-2 and TRBJ2-5; tentative D call: TRBD2 (6 bases). This CDR3 region has 13 residues. V shed 8 bases and J shed 2 bases, with 12 bases lying between them. Germline V gene lookup returns CDR1 SGHTA and CDR2 FQGNSA. CDR3 loop: CASRGTVQETQYF. The CDR3 bases are TGTGCCAGCCGGGGGACGGTTCAAGAGACCCAGTACTTC.

The J gene is TRBJ2-1, the V gene TRBV27; 8 bases map to TRBD2. J lost 7 bases, V lost 5 bases, and 10 bases had no gene match. Germline values: CDR1 MNHEY, CDR2 SMNVEV (reference sequence). CDR3 size: 15 residues. CDR3 sequence (DNA): TGTGCCAGCAGTGCCGGGACTAGTTTAGGGAATGAGCAGTTCTTC. This gives the protein CASSAGTSLGNEQFF.

The V call is TRBV19, the J call TRBJ2-1; tentatively, D is TRBD2 (6 bases). Trimming left V 4 bases short and J 7 bases short, with 11 bases between. Per the germline V gene, CDR1 is LNHDA and CDR2 is SQIVND (reference sequence). The CDR3 has 13 residues. CDR3 in DNA: TGTGCCAGTAGTACGCTAGCGAGTAATGAGCAGTTCTTC. Its protein is CASSTLASNEQFF.

The chain uses TRBV19 and TRBJ1-3; 8 bases are shared with TRBD1. Losses at the gene ends were 5 bases for V and 0 bases for J; bases not matched to a gene: 9. The CDR3 consists of 17 residues. Germline loops: CDR1 LNHDA, CDR2 SQIVND (reference sequence). In DNA form, the CDR3 reads TGTGCCAGTAGTTTCTTCGGAACAGGGGGCTCTGGAAACACCATATATTTT. Its translation: CASSFFGTGGSGNTIYF.

This sequence joins TRBV7-2 and TRBJ1-5; D is possibly TRBD1 (6 bases). V lost 4 bases to trimming and J lost 4 bases, with 17 bases between them. Germline-derived CDR1 and CDR2 are SGHTA and FQGNSA. This CDR3 region has 16 residues. This CDR3 is CASSSTTGLVNQPQHF. CDR3 DNA: TGTGCCAGCAGCTCAACCACAGGGCTCGTGAATCAGCCCCAGCATTTT.

Only one count was recorded for this clone. The chain links TRBV24-1 to TRBJ2-5, with TRBD1 matching 8 bases. Looked up from germline, CDR1 is KGHDR and CDR2 is SFDVKD. The CDR3 extends over 15 amino acids. V shed 0 bases and J 3 bases; nucleotides not matched to a gene: 2. The CDR3, as DNA: TGTGCCACCAGTGATTTGGGACAGGGTAAAGAGACCCAGTACTTC. Residues: CATSDLGQGKETQYF.

The rearrangement joins TRBV5-1 to TRBJ1-2, with D perhaps matching TRBD1 (5 bases). The CDR3 spans 16 residues. The germline V and J ends were trimmed by 4 bases and 8 bases, with 24 bases remaining between them. Germline-derived CDR1 and CDR2 are SGHRS and YFSETQ. CDR3 amino acids: CASSPGGTSLQSGYTF. CDR3 nucleotides: TGCGCCAGCAGCCCGGGAGGGACGAGCCTGCAATCGGGCTACACCTTC.

The DNA of the CDR3 is TGTGCCAGCAGTGAAGCGCCTACCAATCAGCCCCAGCATTTT. Its protein is CASSEAPTNQPQHF. The chain has TRBV6-1 and TRBJ1-5; no clear D gene. Germline CDR1 MNHNS, CDR2 SASEGT. Trimming removed 0 bases from V and 3 bases from J, with 6 bases in between. CDR3 length: 14 amino acids.

The genes are TRBV24-1 and TRBJ2-7; no firm D call. CDR1 and CDR2 (germline): KGHDR, SFDVKD. There are 13 residues in the CDR3. V was cut by 5 bases and J by 2 bases, with 9 bases left in between. The CDR3, as DNA: TGTGCCACCAGTGGGGCGAGCACCTACGAGCAGTACTTC. Amino acids: CATSGASTYEQYF.

The chain has TRBV18 and TRBJ2-7; TRBD2 matches 7 bases. With V trimmed by 0 bases and J by 2 bases, 16 bases remained unmatched. This CDR3 has 19 residues. From germline, CDR1 is KGHSH and CDR2 LQKENI. CDR3 residues: CASSPPQGGATVGAYEQYF. The CDR3 bases are TGTGCCAGCTCACCACCGCAGGGAGGGGCAACTGTCGGGGCCTACGAGCAGTACTTC.

This chain uses TRBV12-5 with TRBJ2-7, with 11 bases matching TRBD1. J gave up 6 bases and V 6 bases, and 7 bases lay outside the gene matches. CDR1 LGHNT and CDR2 FRNRAP come from the germline V gene. The CDR3 length is 14 residues. The CDR3 is CASGHGQGAVEQYF. As DNA, the CDR3 is TGTGCTAGTGGCCACGGACAGGGGGCCGTCGAGCAGTACTTC.